This is a list of T cell receptor beta chains from one sample in a study of shared clonotypes between healthy human individuals. Clones were sequenced by immunoSEQ multiplex PCR, and TCRdb holds only the in-frame ones, with some missing. The data hold some 2.1 million clones, with around 95% observed a single time. The sample taken for sequencing was naive CD4+ T cells sorted from blood. Receptor source: a man younger than 30 in good health. Both conserved end residues are part of each CDR3. The order of the fields is J gene, D gene, V gene, clone size, CDR3 protein, CDR3 DNA. A D gene is named only where the DNA matches it firmly. Clone size is shown for a subset of rows, as once, few, many or a class of expanded clone.

TRBJ2-7,.,TRBV4-3,.,CASSQDYEGGYEQYF,TGCGCCAGCAGCCAAGATTATGAAGGGGGCTACGAGCAGTACTTC
TRBJ2-7,TRBD2,TRBV18,.,CASSPSTSVMIGEQYF,TGTGCCAGCTCACCAAGTACTAGCGTGATGATAGGCGAGCAGTACTTC
TRBJ1-2,.,TRBV28,.,CASSRPGTRAGGYTF,TGTGCCAGCAGTAGGCCGGGAACTCGGGCGGGCGGCTACACCTTC
TRBJ1-2,TRBD1,TRBV2,once,CASSDPFLDRRNGYTF,TGTGCCAGCAGTGATCCTTTCTTGGACAGGAGAAATGGCTACACCTTC
TRBJ2-7,.,TRBV30,.,CAWSFLRGEQYF,TGTGCCTGGAGCTTTCTTAGGGGCGAGCAGTACTTC
TRBJ1-6,TRBD1,TRBV7-8,.,CASSRPGTGGNSPLHF,TGTGCCAGCAGCAGACCCGGGACAGGAGGGAATTCACCCCTCCACTTT
TRBJ2-1,.,TRBV14,.,CASSHDYREGEQFF,TGTGCCAGCAGCCATGATTACAGGGAAGGTGAGCAGTTCTTC
TRBJ1-3,.,TRBV30,.,CAWSRAFSGNTIYF,TGTGCCTGGAGTAGGGCCTTCTCTGGAAACACCATATATTTT
TRBJ2-4,TRBD2,TRBV9,.,CASSASPGTSGGAIQNIQYF,TGTGCCAGCAGCGCATCGCCCGGGACTAGCGGGGGGGCTATTCAAAACATTCAGTACTTC
TRBJ2-1,TRBD2,TRBV4-3,.,CASSPSGTSGNNEQFF,TGCGCCAGCAGCCCCTCCGGGACTAGCGGAAACAATGAGCAGTTCTTC
TRBJ2-5,.,TRBV7-9,.,CASSLQGFQETQYF,TGTGCCAGCAGCCTCCAGGGCTTCCAAGAGACCCAGTACTTC
TRBJ2-3,.,TRBV4-1,.,CAGSSSDGNTDTQYF,TGCGCCGGCAGCTCTTCGGACGGCAACACAGATACGCAGTATTTT
TRBJ2-1,TRBD1,TRBV9,once,CASSVYPGQGVNEQFF,TGTGCCAGCAGCGTGTATCCGGGACAGGGGGTTAATGAGCAGTTCTTC
TRBJ1-4,TRBD1,TRBV10-3,.,CAISESRGQGEKLFF,TGTGCCATCAGTGAGTCGAGGGGGCAAGGTGAAAAACTGTTTTTT
TRBJ1-4,.,TRBV18,.,CASSPQGYNEKLFF,TGTGCCAGCTCACCACAGGGCTATAATGAAAAACTGTTTTTT
TRBJ2-5,TRBD2,TRBV9,once,CASSPWGGWQETQYF,TGTGCCAGCAGCCCCTGGGGGGGGTGGCAAGAGACCCAGTACTTC
TRBJ2-7,TRBD1,TRBV9,.,CASSSRQGSYEQYF,TGTGCCAGCAGCTCCCGACAGGGGAGCTACGAGCAGTACTTC
TRBJ2-7,.,TRBV5-1,once,CASSYRDGEQYF,TGCGCCAGCAGTTACAGGGATGGCGAGCAGTACTTC
TRBJ2-3,.,TRBV4-1,.,CASSQDHFLGRTDTQYF,TGCGCCAGCAGCCAAGATCATTTTCTGGGACGCACAGATACGCAGTATTTT